These T cell receptor beta chains were read from a single sample in a study of regulatory T cells in long-lasting Graves disease. One entry per CDR3 protein results from TCRdb running MiXCR on the multiplex PCR reads. Among 650,000 to 700,000 distinct CDR3 sequences listed, about 32% were seen once. The source material was peripheral blood mononuclear cells (PBMCs), sampled when the disease was refractory, from a patient treated with antithyroid drugs. Receptor source: a female donor with Graves disease. Both conserved end residues are part of each CDR3. The order of the fields is D gene, J gene, clone size, V gene, CDR3 DNA, CDR3 protein. A D gene is named only where the DNA matches it firmly. Part of the rows lack a size; the others show once, few, many or a class for expanded clones.

. TRBJ1-2 . TRBV3-1 TGTGCCAGCAGCCAGAGTAGGCAGGACTATGGCTACACCTTC CASSQSRQDYGYTF
. TRBJ1-2 . TRBV6-1 TGTGCCAGCAAATTGGGACGGTCCTATGGCTACACCTTC CASKLGRSYGYTF
. TRBJ2-1 . TRBV20-1 TGCAGTGCAGCTCCAGGGATTAGCGAGAATGAGCAGTTCTTC CSAAPGISENEQFF
. TRBJ2-5 many TRBV11-2 TGTGCCAGCAGCTTGGAACAGGGATGGGAGACCCAGTACTTC CASSLEQGWETQYF
. TRBJ1-2 . TRBV29-1 TGCAGCGTTGAATCTGGGGAAGATGGCTACACCTTC CSVESGEDGYTF
. TRBJ1-1 few TRBV20-1 TGCAGTGCTAGAGCGAGGGTTCGCACTGAAGCTTTCTTT CSARARVRTEAFF
. TRBJ1-1 . TRBV6-1 TGTGCCAGCAGTGAGGGGAGAGAGACTGAAGCTTTCTTT CASSEGRETEAFF
. TRBJ2-7 . TRBV12-3/TRBV12-4 TGTGCCAGCAGTTTATTTCCCTCCCAGCGGACCTACGAGCAGTACTTC CASSLFPSQRTYEQYF
. TRBJ1-5 . TRBV12-3/TRBV12-4 TGTGCCAGCAGTTCTATTCGACAGGCAGATCAGCCCCAGCATTTT CASSSIRQADQPQHF
TRBD1 TRBJ1-2 . TRBV18 TGTGCCAGCTCACCCACTCAACCGGGACAGGGGCTTGGCTACACCTTC CASSPTQPGQGLGYTF
TRBD2 TRBJ2-7 many TRBV28 TGTGCCAGCAGTCACCATGGACTAGCGTGCGAGCAGTACTTC CASSHHGLACEQYF
TRBD1 TRBJ1-6 few TRBV6-1 TGTGCCAGCAGGCTACTGTCGGGACAGGGATATTCACCCCTCCACTTT CASRLLSGQGYSPLHF
. TRBJ2-7 few TRBV20-1 TGCAGTGCTCTCGGACAGGGAGGGAACGAGCAGTACTTC CSALGQGGNEQYF
TRBD1 TRBJ1-1 . TRBV5-1 TGCGCCAGCAGCTTGGCCGGGACAGGGCTTGCTGAAGCTTTCTTT CASSLAGTGLAEAFF
. TRBJ1-2 many TRBV28 TGTGCCAGCAGTTTATTAGGTCTGGGCGGAGGGGATGGCTACACCTTC CASSLLGLGGGDGYTF
TRBD1 TRBJ1-1 once TRBV18 TGTGCCAGCTCACTACAGGGGATGGGTACTGAAGCTTTCTTT CASSLQGMGTEAFF
. TRBJ1-1 . TRBV29-1 TGCAGCGTTGTTGTCGGACAGACGAACACTGAAGCTTTCTTT CSVVVGQTNTEAFF
. TRBJ2-7 . TRBV6-2/TRBV6-3 TGTGCCAGCAGTCCATTAGCAGACGAGCAGTACTTC CASSPLADEQYF
. TRBJ1-2 many TRBV20-1 TGCAGTGCTAGAGGGCAAACCTATGGCTACACCTTC CSARGQTYGYTF
. TRBJ1-5 . TRBV20-1 TGCAGTGCTAGGGCAGGGGCCGGCAATCAGCCCCAGCATTTT CSARAGAGNQPQHF
. TRBJ1-5 . TRBV20-1 TGCAGTGCCGAACCGACACGAAGGGGCCAGCCCCAGCATTTT CSAEPTRRGQPQHF
. TRBJ1-5 . TRBV7-2 TGTGCCAGCAGCCCACGACTCGGGGATCAGCCCCAGCATTTT CASSPRLGDQPQHF
. TRBJ1-5 . TRBV2 TGTGCCAGCACTGGGCGGGAAGGGTATAGCAATCAGCCCCAGCATTTT CASTGREGYSNQPQHF
. TRBJ1-5 . TRBV20-1 TGCAGTGCTTTTAATAGCAATCAGCCCCAGCATTTT CSAFNSNQPQHF
. TRBJ1-6 few TRBV20-1 TGCAGTGCTAGACAGGGGTATAATTCACCCCTCCACTTT CSARQGYNSPLHF
. TRBJ2-7 . TRBV5-1 TGCGCCAGCAGCATCGGGAACTCCTACGAGCAGTACTTC CASSIGNSYEQYF
TRBD1 TRBJ1-1 few TRBV19 TGTGCCAGTAGTATGACCGGGACAGTGAACACTGAAGCTTTCTTT CASSMTGTVNTEAFF
. TRBJ1-2 . TRBV30 TGTGCCTGGAGTGGGGGGCGCGTTGGCTACACCTTC CAWSGGRVGYTF
. TRBJ1-2 . TRBV5-5 TGTGCCAGCAGCTTAACCAGGGGCCACTATGGCTACACCTTC CASSLTRGHYGYTF
. TRBJ1-1 many TRBV27 TGTGCCAGCAGTCCGCCTACCCCGGGACGTAGGAACACTGAAGCTTTCTTT CASSPPTPGRRNTEAFF
. TRBJ1-5 . TRBV7-9 TGTGCCAGCACCCCGATCGAAAATCAGCCCCAGCATTTT CASTPIENQPQHF
TRBD1 TRBJ1-3 . TRBV29-1 TGCAGCGTTGTGTCCGGACAGGGGGCTACTGGAAACACCATATATTTT CSVVSGQGATGNTIYF
. TRBJ1-6 . TRBV13 TGTGCCAGCAGCTTAGGCGGTGAGACAGGCGGTTATAATTCACCCCTCCACTTT CASSLGGETGGYNSPLHF
TRBD2 TRBJ2-1 . TRBV29-1 TGCAGCGTTGAGGCTAGCGGGAGGGCCCACAATGAGCAGTTCTTC CSVEASGRAHNEQFF
TRBD2 TRBJ2-7 . TRBV5-1 TGCGCCAGCAGACCAACCCCGGGACTAGCCGCCTACGAGCAGTACTTC CASRPTPGLAAYEQYF
TRBD2 TRBJ2-7 few TRBV27 TGTGCCAGCAGTTCCCGAAATAGCGGGACCACCTACGAGCAGTACTTC CASSSRNSGTTYEQYF
TRBD2 TRBJ2-7 . TRBV7-3 TGTGCCAGCAGCAGCGGACTAGCGGGAGAAGAAGAGCAGTACTTC CASSSGLAGEEEQYF
. TRBJ2-7 few TRBV11-2 TGTGCCAGCAGCTTAGGGGGCCGGGGTCACGAGCAGTACTTC CASSLGGRGHEQYF
TRBD2 TRBJ2-7 . TRBV6-5 TGTGCCAGCAGTTACAGTACTAGCGGGACCTCCTACGAGCAGTACTTC CASSYSTSGTSYEQYF
. TRBJ2-2 many TRBV9 TGTGCCAGCATGGAAGGGACCACCGGGGAGCTGTTTTTT CASMEGTTGELFF
. TRBJ1-1 many TRBV28 TGTGCCAGCAGCTTAAAGGGGGGGCAAGCATCTGAAGCTTTCTTT CASSLKGGQASEAFF
TRBD1 TRBJ1-5 few TRBV2 TGTGCCAGCAGTGAAAAGGGACAGTCGGGAAGCAATCAGCCCCAGCATTTT CASSEKGQSGSNQPQHF
. TRBJ2-5 . TRBV11-2 TGTGCCAGCACCAGGACCGAATGGGGGTCCCAAGAGACCCAGTACTTC CASTRTEWGSQETQYF
. TRBJ2-5 . TRBV12-3/TRBV12-4 TGTGCCAGCAGTTTGCAGGACAGAAAGGAGACCCAGTACTTC CASSLQDRKETQYF
TRBD2 TRBJ2-7 few TRBV11-2 TGTGCCAGCACCCTAGGGACTAGCGGGTGGTACGAGCAGTACTTC CASTLGTSGWYEQYF
TRBD1 TRBJ2-7 . TRBV5-1 TGCGCCAGCAAATCCGGGACAGGGTCATACGAGCAGTACTTC CASKSGTGSYEQYF
. TRBJ2-7 . TRBV28 TGTGCCAGCAGCCGACGGCCGAGCTACGAGCAGTACTTC CASSRRPSYEQYF
TRBD2 TRBJ2-3 . TRBV10-3 TGTGCCATCAGTGAGTCGGCACAGACTAGCACCTCGAGAGATACGCAGTATTTT CAISESAQTSTSRDTQYF
TRBD2 TRBJ2-7 many TRBV20-1 TGCAGTGCTAGAGACCCGGGAGGAAGGTACGAGCAGTACTTC CSARDPGGRYEQYF
. TRBJ2-1 . TRBV13 TGTGCCAGCAGCCCCCCTAGCGACTACAATGAGCAGTTCTTC CASSPPSDYNEQFF
. TRBJ2-4 few TRBV6-1 TGTGCCAGCCAACTAAGCGCGGTCGGGAACATTCAGTACTTC CASQLSAVGNIQYF
TRBD1 TRBJ2-7 many TRBV2 TGTGCCAGCAGTGAGGACAGGGGAGCCTACGAGCAGTACTTC CASSEDRGAYEQYF